The 26 T cell receptor beta chains presented below share a single source sample, sequenced in a study of T cells in Graves' hyperthyroidism and ophthalmopathy. Researchers took RNA transcripts and amplified the TCR beta CDR3 regions from them. An initial round of RT-PCR targeting the TCR CDR3 relied on the HTBI primer set. Via MiXCR, TCRdb re-called the multiplex PCR reads, giving one row per CDR3 protein. The sample gives 800,000 or so distinct CDR3 sequences, 38% of which show up once; 8.9% is in the top ten. Sequencing was done on a sample of blood. These receptors all stem from a man aged 18-30 years with Graves' hyperthyroidism.

This clonotype came up many times. Its ends do not fully match the called genes, so a read error is possible. The rearrangement links TRBV25-1 to TRBJ1-4, with D uncertain. The CDR3 consists of 14 residues. Germline V lookup: CDR1 MGHDK, CDR2 SYGVNS. CDR3 sequence: CASSEPATNEKLFF. The CDR3 nucleotides read TGTGCCAGCAGTGAACCGGCAACGAATGAAAAACTGTTTTTT.

This clonotype was counted a few times. This CDR3 reads CASSLMGGGEPQHF. As DNA, the CDR3 is TGTGCCAGCAGCCTCATGGGGGGGGGGGAGCCCCAGCATTTT. V usage is TRBV9 and J usage is TRBJ1-5; tentatively, D is TRBD1 (5 bases). Between the trimmed V and J ends, which lost 4 bases and 8 bases, there was a span of 16 bases. Germline CDR1 reads SGDLS; CDR2 reads YYNGEE. The CDR3 length is 14 residues.

The chain couples TRBV10-1 to TRBJ2-5; 12 bases agree with TRBD1. Trimming removed 4 bases from V and 6 bases from J; junction bases left unmatched: 6. Germline assignment: CDR1 WNHNN and CDR2 SYGVQD (reference sequence). This CDR3 contains 15 residues. The chain's CDR3 is CASSGGTGGVQTQYF. The CDR3 DNA follows: TGCGCCAGCAGTGGAGGGACAGGGGGCGTCCAGACCCAGTACTTC.

This clonotype was seen many times. The rearrangement links TRBV10-3 to TRBJ2-7; D remains ambiguous. Germline CDR1 is ENHRY and CDR2 is SYGVKD. Trimming removed 2 bases from V and 5 bases from J, with 4 bases in between. The CDR3 consists of 11 residues. The CDR3 sequence: CAISEGNEQYF. The DNA of the CDR3 is TGTGCCATCAGTGAGGGAAACGAGCAGTACTTC.

In its sample, this clonotype was seen many times. The chain has TRBV20-1 and TRBJ1-2; no reliable D call. Trimming left V 6 bases short and J 2 bases short, with 10 bases between. CDR3 length: 12 residues. Germline V CDR1 and CDR2: DFQATT, SNEGSKA (reference sequence). CDR3 sequence: CSAEDANYGYTF. The CDR3 bases are TGCAGTGCGGAGGACGCAAACTATGGCTACACCTTC.

This clonotype was seen a few times. The chain has TRBV19 and TRBJ1-1; possible D gene TRBD1, 6 bases. V shed 7 bases and J shed 6 bases, with 24 bases lying between them. The CDR3 sequence is 16 residues long. Germline V gene data show CDR1 as LNHDA and CDR2 as SQIVND (reference sequence). CDR3 nucleotides: TGTGCCAGTACTATTAGGGGACAAGCCCCACGGGCTGAAGCTTTCTTT. Protein sequence: CASTIRGQAPRAEAFF.

Ten or more counts support this clonotype. The rearrangement joins TRBV5-1 to TRBJ1-3; D is ambiguous. Trimming removed 4 bases from V and 0 bases from J, with 8 bases in between. The CDR3 is made up of 14 amino acids. The germline V gene encodes CDR1 SGHRS and CDR2 YFSETQ. CDR3 nucleotide sequence: TGCGCCAGCAGCACCGGGAGCTCTGGAAACACCATATATTTT. It specifies CASSTGSSGNTIYF. The full variable domain, rest sourced from reference TRBV5-1 and TRBJ1-3, is KAGVTQTPRYLIKTRGQQVTLSCSPISGHRSVSWYQQTPGQGLQFLFEYFSETQRNKGNFPGRFSGRQFSNSRSEMNVSTLELGDSALYLCASSTGSSGNTIYFGEGSWLTVV.

This clonotype was recorded many times. Relative to the germline gene, one junction end is altered; a read error may explain this. This rearrangement joins TRBV10-3 to TRBJ2-7, with TRBD2 matching over 10 bases. CDR1 and CDR2 from the germline V gene are ENHRY and SYGVKD. The CDR3 is made up of 12 amino acids. DNA for the CDR3: TGTGCCATCAGTGAGTCTGGACTAGCGGAGATCTTC. Amino acid sequence: CAISESGLAEIF.

This clonotype has just one count. The chain uses TRBV5-1 and TRBJ1-4, with a possible D match to TRBD1 (6 bases). With 1 base removed from V and 8 bases from J, the gap between germline ends came to 12 bases. Germline V CDR1 and CDR2: SGHRS, YFSETQ. The CDR3 extends over 14 amino acids. The CDR3 DNA reads TGCGCCAGCAGCTTGCGGCAGGGGAAAGAAAAACTGTTTTTT. Protein sequence: CASSLRQGKEKLFF.

As regards this clonotype: It may be a read error: a sequence one base away is much more abundant. This chain joins TRBV20-1 and TRBJ1-2; 7 nucleotides align to TRBD1. The germline gives CDR1 DFQATT, CDR2 SNEGSKA (reference sequence). The CDR3 is 13 residues long. V was pared by 3 bases and J by 4 bases, with 5 bases of the junction left unmatched. The CDR3, as DNA: TGCAGTGCTAGTAACCAGGGGGTCTATGGCTACACCTTC. It encodes CSASNQGVYGYTF.

The gene calls are TRBV4-3 and TRBJ2-7; D might be TRBD2 (5 bases). Trimming took 6 bases from V and 5 from J, leaving 20 bases between them. There are 15 residues in the CDR3. Germline V gene lookup returns CDR1 LGHNA and CDR2 YSLEER. Here the CDR3 DNA reads TGCGCCAGCAGTGTGGACCCTGGAGGTCGGGACGAGCAGTACTTC. Its protein product is CASSVDPGGRDEQYF.

The chain links TRBV10-3 to TRBJ2-2; D perhaps matches TRBD1 (5 bases). This CDR3 is 17 amino acids long. Trimming shortened V by 4 bases and J by 3 bases, and 18 bases separated the two germline ends. Germline lookup yields CDR1 ENHRY and CDR2 SYGVKD. CDR3 in amino acids: CAISGGRNQGYTGELFF. DNA of the CDR3: TGTGCCATCAGTGGGGGCCGCAACCAGGGCTACACCGGGGAGCTGTTTTTT.

This clonotype has ten or more counts. CDR3 nucleotides: TGTGCCAGCAGTGGGGTCAGGTCCAACTATGGCTACACCTTC. It translates to CASSGVRSNYGYTF. The V and J genes are TRBV6-5 and TRBJ1-2; D not certain. The germline V gene has CDR1 MNHEY and CDR2 SVGAGI. The CDR3 consists of 14 residues. The V end was cut by 5 bases, the J end by 2 bases, with 12 bases between.

V gene TRBV5-1 combines with J gene TRBJ1-1, with 8 bases matching TRBD1. The CDR3 is made up of 15 amino acids. Germline loops: CDR1 SGHRS, CDR2 YFSETQ. The V gene end was trimmed by 3 bases and the J gene end by 4 bases; junction bases not matched to a gene: 8. The CDR3 DNA follows: TGCGCCAGCAGCTACGAGAGGACAGGGACCACTGAAGCTTTCTTT. As protein: CASSYERTGTTEAFF.

There are many counts of this clonotype. J is TRBJ1-5 and V is TRBV2; the D gene is possibly TRBD1 (6 bases). Looked up from germline, CDR1 is SNHLY and CDR2 is FYNNEI. Trimming cost V 7 bases and J 6 bases, with 16 bases left between them. The CDR3 consists of 14 residues. In nucleotides, the CDR3 is TGTGCCAGCACCGGAAGGGCAGGGGCTCAGCCCCAGCATTTT. Protein sequence: CASTGRAGAQPQHF.

V is TRBV12-3 or TRBV12-4 and J is TRBJ1-1, with 7 bases identical to TRBD1. This CDR3 has 17 amino acids. J was trimmed by 2 bases and V by 6 bases; bases with no gene match: 15. In DNA, the CDR3 is TGTGCCAGCAGCCAAGACAGGGCGGGCGTTGGTAACACTGAAGCTTTCTTT. It is translated as CASSQDRAGVGNTEAFF.

This clonotype was detected ten times or more. This chain uses TRBV7-2 with TRBJ2-7, with D possibly being TRBD1 (5 bases). Germline CDR1 reads SGHTA; CDR2 reads FQGNSA. This CDR3 is built from 14 residues. Trimming took 4 bases from V and 0 from J, leaving 10 bases between them. The CDR3 DNA reads TGTGCCAGCAGCTCCAGGGTTAGCTCCTACGAGCAGTACTTC. Its translation: CASSSRVSSYEQYF. Looking up the rest from reference TRBV7-2 and TRBJ2-7 gives the full variable domain: GAGVSQSPSNKVTEKGKDVELRCDPISGHTALYWYRQSLGQGLEFLIYFQGNSAPDKSGLPSDRFSAERTGGSVSTLTIQRTQQEDSAVYLCASSSRVSSYEQYFGPGTRLTVT.

This clonotype has at least ten counts. The gene calls are TRBV2 and TRBJ2-2, with D maybe TRBD2 (5 bases). Trimming shortened V by 4 bases and J by 0 bases, and 6 bases separated the two germline ends. Per the germline V gene, CDR1 is SNHLY and CDR2 is FYNNEI. The CDR3 covers 14 residues. The CDR3 protein is CASSGLTNTGELFF. The DNA of the CDR3 is TGTGCCAGCAGTGGACTAACGAACACCGGGGAGCTGTTTTTT.

The chain joins TRBV19 to TRBJ2-5; TRBD2 is a possible D gene (6 bases). With 2 bases removed from V and 5 bases from J, the gap between germline ends came to 12 bases. The CDR3 contains 14 residues. Germline V gene lookup returns CDR1 LNHDA and CDR2 SQIVND (reference sequence). CDR3: CASSITGVGETQYF. The CDR3 coding sequence is TGTGCCAGTAGTATAACGGGGGTAGGGGAGACCCAGTACTTC. Supplemented by reference TRBV19 and TRBJ2-5, the full variable domain reads DGGITQSPKYLFRKEGQNVTLSCEQNLNHDAMYWYRQDPGQGLRLIYYSQIVNDFQKGDIAEGYSVSREKKESFPLTVTSAQKNPTAFYLCASSITGVGETQYFGPGTRLLVL.

This clonotype has only a few counts. The chain joins TRBV7-2 to TRBJ2-5; the D call may be TRBD1 or TRBD2 (5 bases each). The germline V gene encodes CDR1 SGHTA and CDR2 FQGNSA. V was pared by 2 bases and J by 1 base, with 11 bases between. There are 15 residues in the CDR3. The CDR3 DNA reads as TGTGCCAGCAGCTTAACCGGGGCGGTCCAAGAGACCCAGTACTTC. It specifies CASSLTGAVQETQYF.

This clonotype was observed at least ten times. This sequence joins TRBV19 and TRBJ1-5, with a possible D match to TRBD1 (6 bases). CDR1 is LNHDA and CDR2 is SQIVND in the germline V gene (reference sequence). Trimming stripped 7 bases from V and 5 bases from J, with 12 bases between. The CDR3 length is 13 residues. The CDR3 protein is CASTAQGDQPQHF. The CDR3 DNA follows: TGTGCCAGTACCGCACAGGGTGATCAGCCCCAGCATTTT.

This clonotype was found many times. The rearrangement joins TRBV7-8 to TRBJ2-7; weak D call: TRBD1 (8 bases). Germline V CDR1 and CDR2: SGHVS, FQNEAQ. Trimming removed 5 bases at V and 5 bases at J, with 19 bases between. The CDR3 sequence is 15 residues long. The CDR3 is CASSDRTGTTDEQYF. The CDR3 DNA reads as TGTGCCAGCAGCGACCGGACAGGGACTACAGACGAGCAGTACTTC.

This clonotype was found a few times. This rearrangement joins TRBV20-1 to TRBJ1-6; 7 nucleotides line up with TRBD1. In germline, CDR1 is DFQATT, CDR2 SNEGSKA (reference sequence). V was pared by 6 bases and J by 13 bases, with 15 bases of the junction left unmatched. This CDR3 has 14 residues. CDR3 nucleotides: TGCAGTGCCCAACAGGGGATGGAGATTGGTCCCCTCCACTTT. Amino acid sequence: CSAQQGMEIGPLHF.

In this sample, this clonotype turned up a few times. This chain uses TRBV19 with TRBJ1-5, with 9 positions matching TRBD1. The CDR3 spans 17 residues. Germline-derived CDR1 and CDR2 are LNHDA and SQIVND (reference sequence). The ends lost 6 bases at V and 7 bases at J; junction bases unmatched: 16. CDR3: CASSDAPTGGGEQPQHF. For the CDR3, the DNA is TGTGCCAGTAGCGATGCCCCCACAGGGGGCGGGGAACAGCCCCAGCATTTT.

The sample holds many counts of this clonotype. This chain links TRBV24-1 with TRBJ2-7; perhaps D is TRBD1 or TRBD2 (5 bases each). The V and J ends lost 3 bases and 5 bases respectively, with 19 bases between them. There are 16 residues in the CDR3. The germline V gene encodes CDR1 KGHDR and CDR2 SFDVKD. The CDR3 DNA follows: TGTGCCACCAGTGATCCCGTCGAGGGGACCCTGGACGAGCAGTACTTC. Translated, it gives CATSDPVEGTLDEQYF.

Only a few counts were recorded for this clonotype. Compared with germline, one end of the junction differs, possibly owing to a read error. J is TRBJ1-5 and V is TRBV10-3; D remains ambiguous. This CDR3 spans 14 amino acids. Germline CDR1 reads ENHRY; CDR2 reads SYGVKD. CDR3 protein: CASSTGRYDQPQHF. Written as DNA, the CDR3 is TGTGCCAGCAGTACCGGACGGTACGATCAGCCCCAGCATTTT.